Below, one T cell receptor (beta chain) is given with its context. Its antigen is currently unknown. This sample stems from a study of cytomegalovirus exposure and HLA in healthy donors. Overall study findings and caveats: Evidence from a later analysis indicated that most CMV-associated TCR beta chains looked HLA-restricted. In a later analysis, several top co-occurrence clusters appeared linked to parvovirus B19, influenza, CMV and Epstein-Barr virus.

The PCR ran on 60 Vbeta and 13 Jbeta primers. Using immunoSEQ multiplex PCR, the repertoire was profiled, and TCRdb retains in-frame clones only, with some absent. The sample lists under 200,000 clones; approximately 80% were seen once. Germline-derived CDR1 and CDR2 are LNHNV and YYDKDF (reference sequence). The CDR3 is 15 residues long. The V gene lost 1 base and the J gene lost 1 base, with 10 bases spanning the gap. This TCR was sampled from a man aged 55 to 70 in good health and CMV-seronegative. The chain uses TRBV15 and TRBJ1-1; D remains ambiguous. Sequencing used PBMCs. This CDR3 is CATSRGGSGNTEAFF. CDR3 nucleotide sequence: TGTGCCACCAGCAGAGGCGGTTCGGGGAACACTGAAGCTTTCTTT.